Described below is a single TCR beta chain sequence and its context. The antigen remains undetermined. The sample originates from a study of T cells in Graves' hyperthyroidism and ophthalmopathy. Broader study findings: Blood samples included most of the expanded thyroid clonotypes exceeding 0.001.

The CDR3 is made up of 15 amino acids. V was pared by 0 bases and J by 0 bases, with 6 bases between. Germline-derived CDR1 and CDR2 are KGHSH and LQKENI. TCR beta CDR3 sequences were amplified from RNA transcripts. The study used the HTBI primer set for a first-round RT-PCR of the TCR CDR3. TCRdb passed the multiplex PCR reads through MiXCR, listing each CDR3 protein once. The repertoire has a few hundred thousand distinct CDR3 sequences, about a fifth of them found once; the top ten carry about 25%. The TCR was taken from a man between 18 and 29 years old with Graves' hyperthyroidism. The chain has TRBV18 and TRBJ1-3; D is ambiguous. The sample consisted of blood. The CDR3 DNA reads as TGTGCCAGCTCACCACCCCCCGACTCTGGAAACACCATATATTTT. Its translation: CASSPPPDSGNTIYF.